This T cell receptor beta chain originates from a study of breast tumors, draining lymph nodes, adjacent tissues (dated by TCRdb to the mid-2010s). Regarding the study in general: TCR beta repertoires were compared across tumor, adjacent nontumor tissue and axillary lymph nodes obtained from breast cancer patients. In human breast cancer, the study set out to evaluate how tumor, surrounding tissue and draining lymph node repertoires relate to one another and whether T cells may move between these sites. Beyond this particular receptor, the publication reports: Rather than being directly demonstrated, the conclusion that tumor T cells originate in lymph nodes was presented as consistent with a hypothesis. The similarity between tumor and nontumor tissue repertoires was significantly greater in luminal-like breast cancer than in basal-like breast cancer. Tumors showed preferential V and J gene usage, and their T-cell repertoire diversity fell below that of lymph nodes yet above that of nontumor tissue. The data were judged consistent with most tumor T cells deriving from the lymph node and then expanding within tumor tissue.

The sequencer was an Illumina HiSeq 2000. Multiplex PCR amplification was used to build the TCR beta chain libraries. High-throughput sequencing was used to analyze the amplified TCR beta chain products. The public sequencing data were trimmed at Q25 with fastp and processed into clonotypes with MiXCR by TCRdb, which kept only in-frame beta chains. Each CDR3 protein appears once, grouped with its most common genes and DNA. The sample table holds approximately 90,000 distinct CDR3 sequences, of which roughly 28% were seen once. Of the sample, 8.1% falls within the top ten clones. As encoded in the germline V gene, CDR1 is SGHRS while CDR2 is YFSETQ. The cysteine opens and the phenylalanine closes a CDR3 of 15 amino acids. The retained sequence is limited to the CDR3, 45 bases, with the frame set at the first base. Trimming leaves V shorter by 4 bases and J shorter by 3 bases, with the junction holding 4 bases beyond the gene matches.

The axillary draining lymph nodes of breast cancer patients were the source of the lymph node samples. Ten or more counts support this clonotype. This receptor's antigen is unknown. Base qualities are not provided; no much larger clone lies one nucleotide away. The TCR was taken from a female donor with breast cancer. Some clones in this sample may be carry-over from other donors' samples. The sample comprised axillary lymph node tissue. This chain is built from TRBV5-1 and TRBJ2-3; 11 bases in the middle match TRBD2. Read as DNA, the sequence is TGCGCCAGCAGCGCTCTAGCGGGAGGAACAGATACGCAGTATTTT. This translates into CASSALAGGTDTQYF.